Each of the 12 T cell receptor beta chains below was sequenced from the same sample in a study of technical replicates of blood from several donors. Clones were sequenced by immunoSEQ multiplex PCR, and TCRdb holds only the in-frame ones, with some missing. Of about 74,000 clones detected, around four fifths appear once; the ten largest clones hold approximately 4%. The sequenced sample was PBMCs. These receptors all stem from a human donor in good health. Some clones in this sample may be carry-over from other donors' samples.

This clone was seen only once. The chain carries TRBV4-2 and TRBJ2-1; 8 bases are a match to TRBD2. Germline lookup yields CDR1 LGHNA and CDR2 YNFKEQ. V shed 7 bases and J 0 bases; nucleotides not matched to a gene: 11. The length of the CDR3 is 17 residues. The DNA for the CDR3 is TGTGCCAGCACCCCTGACAGCGGGGGAAGCTCCTACAATGAGCAGTTCTTC. This encodes CASTPDSGGSSYNEQFF.

This clone was found a few times. V gene TRBV27 combines with J gene TRBJ1-1; D gene ambiguous. The length of the CDR3 is 16 residues. Per germline, CDR1 MNHEY and CDR2 SMNVEV (reference sequence). V lost 1 base and J 1 base, leaving 13 bases between the germline ends. The CDR3 coding sequence is TGTGCCAGCAGTTTATGGGCCTCCGGTGGGAACACTGAAGCTTTCTTT. This translates into CASSLWASGGNTEAFF.

The V call is TRBV10-2, the J call TRBJ2-1; 9 bases agree with TRBD1. J lost 6 bases, V lost 4 bases, and 7 bases had no gene match. The germline V gene encodes CDR1 WSHSY and CDR2 SAAADI. The CDR3 has 15 amino acids. CDR3 DNA: TGCGCCAGCAGTGCCCGGGGACAGGGTAGCAATGAGCAGTTCTTC. It codes for CASSARGQGSNEQFF.

The V and J genes are TRBV7-9 and TRBJ1-1; maybe TRBD1 (6 bases). The CDR3 is 15 amino acids. CDR1 and CDR2 from the germline V gene are SEHNR and FQNEAQ (reference sequence). Between the trimmed V and J ends, which lost 2 bases and 1 base, there was a span of 11 bases. DNA of the CDR3: TGTGCCAGCAGCTTATATCTGGACAGGAACACTGAAGCTTTCTTT. Protein: CASSLYLDRNTEAFF.

This clone is a singleton in its sample. The chain combines TRBV5-1 with TRBJ2-2; TRBD2 agrees at 9 bases. This CDR3 is built from 15 residues. Germline CDR1 is SGHRS and CDR2 is YFSETQ. Unmatched junction bases numbered 8, after V lost 4 bases and J lost 7 bases. The CDR3 loop is CASSKPSGNGGELFF. In nucleotides, the CDR3 is TGCGCCAGCAGCAAGCCTAGCGGGAATGGCGGGGAGCTGTTTTTT.

The sample holds a few counts of this clone. The rearrangement joins TRBV9 to TRBJ2-1; TRBD2 aligns across 9 bases. J was trimmed by 10 bases and V by 6 bases; bases with no gene match: 14. The CDR3 extends over 15 amino acids. Germline CDR1 and CDR2: SGDLS and YYNGEE. The CDR3 DNA reads TGTGCCAGCACCACCGGGACTAGCAGTGTCGGGGAGCAGTTCTTC. Its translation: CASTTGTSSVGEQFF. The full variable domain, with the rest looked up from reference TRBV9 and TRBJ2-1, is DSGVTQTPKHLITATGQRVTLRCSPRSGDLSVYWYQQSLDQGLQFLIQYYNGEERAKGNILERFSAQQFPDLHSELNLSSLELGDSALYFCASTTGTSSVGEQFFGPGTRLTVL.

This chain joins TRBV4-1 and TRBJ2-1; perhaps TRBD1 as D (6 bases). The V and J ends lost 5 bases and 7 bases respectively, with 18 bases between them. Germline CDR1 MGHRA, CDR2 YSYEKL. The CDR3 spans 15 residues. The CDR3 sequence is CASSEDSRHGNEQFF. The CDR3 bases are TGCGCCAGCAGCGAGGACAGCCGGCACGGGAATGAGCAGTTCTTC.

V usage is TRBV5-4 and J usage is TRBJ2-1; the match to TRBD1 covers 10 bases. Germline V gene data show CDR1 as SGHNT and CDR2 as YYREEE (reference sequence). V shed 5 bases, J shed 2 bases, and the junction held 7 bases outside the gene matches. The CDR3 length is 16 residues. DNA for the CDR3: TGTGCCAGCAGGCCCTCGGGACAGGGGACCTACAATGAGCAGTTCTTC. Translation: CASRPSGQGTYNEQFF. Complete variable domain (other parts from reference TRBV5-4 and TRBJ2-1): ETGVTQSPTHLIKTRGQQVTLRCSSQSGHNTVSWYQQALGQGPQFIFQYYREEENGRGNFPPRFSGLQFPNYSSELNVNALELDDSALYLCASRPSGQGTYNEQFFGPGTRLTVL.

The CDR3 is CASSRTGLPGLEETQYF. The CDR3 nucleotides read TGTGCCAGCAGCCGGACGGGCTTACCGGGACTAGAAGAGACCCAGTACTTC. The chain joins TRBV5-8 to TRBJ2-5; 8 positions agree with TRBD2. J was trimmed by 3 bases and V by 4 bases; bases with no gene match: 14. Germline V gene lookup returns CDR1 SGHTS and CDR2 YDEGEE. The CDR3 totals 17 residues.

The chain recombines TRBV6-5 with TRBJ2-2, with D uncertain. CDR3 size: 13 residues. Germline V lookup: CDR1 MNHEY, CDR2 SVGAGI. V was trimmed by 8 bases and J by 1 base, leaving 8 bases between them. In DNA, the CDR3 is TGTGCCAGCTCTATCGTGAACACCGGGGAGCTGTTTTTT. It specifies CASSIVNTGELFF.

The chain couples TRBV15 to TRBJ1-4; 7 bases are a match to TRBD1. Trimming at V came to 1 base and at J to 5 bases, leaving 4 bases not matched to a gene. This CDR3 has 15 residues. Germline assignment: CDR1 LNHNV and CDR2 YYDKDF (reference sequence). CDR3 loop: CATSRVGTANEKLFF. CDR3 coding DNA: TGTGCCACCAGCAGAGTTGGGACAGCGAATGAAAAACTGTTTTTT.

This clone was counted between two and nine times. The chain recombines TRBV2 with TRBJ2-7, with 7 nucleotides matching TRBD2. CDR1 SNHLY and CDR2 FYNNEI come from the germline V gene. The CDR3 runs 13 residues. Trimming cost V 5 bases and J 4 bases; bases outside gene matches: 5. Here the CDR3 reads CASSTREGYEQYF. CDR3 coding DNA: TGTGCCAGCAGTACCAGGGAGGGTTACGAGCAGTACTTC.